The text below deals with one TCR beta chain. Its antigen remains unidentified. These data are taken from a study of cytomegalovirus exposure and HLA in healthy donors. Study-wide findings and caveats: Rarity held for most TCR sequences, but there were some public TCRs that occurred in many donors.

Per the germline V gene, CDR1 is SGDLS and CDR2 is YYNGEE. The CDR3 is 15 amino acids. The V and J ends lost 4 bases and 4 bases, in that order; junction bases with no gene match: 9. The table came from immunoSEQ multiplex PCR; TCRdb's copy has only in-frame clones and leaves some out. Of approximately 280,000 clones in the sample, approximately 83% were seen once. Specimen: PBMCs. This sequence was found in a woman aged 18 to 35 in good health and CMV-seronegative. This chain connects TRBV9 to TRBJ1-2; TRBD1 aligns across 8 bases. This chain's CDR3 is CASSQQGGEIYGYTF. CDR3 in DNA: TGTGCCAGCAGCCAACAGGGGGGTGAAATCTATGGCTACACCTTC.